The rows below give T cell receptor beta chains drawn from one sample of a study of cytomegalovirus exposure and HLA in healthy donors. The protocol was immunoSEQ multiplex PCR, while the TCRdb copy is restricted to in-frame clones and leaves out a portion. The sample has tens of thousands of clones. Sample: PBMCs. The origin of the receptors is a man under 40 in good health and CMV-seropositive. The CDR3 runs from the conserved cysteine through the conserved F or W. A D gene is named only where the DNA matches it firmly.

15,TRBV19,TRBJ2-1,TRBD2,TGTGCCAGTAGTCGGACTAGCGGGGCCTACAATGAGCAGTTCTTC,CASSRTSGAYNEQFF
15,TRBV7-2,TRBJ2-7,TRBD1,TGTGCCAGCAGCTTAAGGCCTGTTACAGGGGACGAGCAGTACTTC,CASSLRPVTGDEQYF
13,TRBV6-1,TRBJ1-1,NA,TGTGCCGGAAAGACAACCTCGAACACTGAAGCTTTCTTT,CAGKTTSNTEAFF
17,TRBV5-4,TRBJ1-1,NA,TGTGCCAGCAGCACCGGACTTCCCAGAACGATGAACACTGAAGATTTCTTT,CASSTGLPRTMNTEDFF
15,TRBV18,TRBJ1-4,TRBD1,TGTGCCAGCTCACCATCAGGGGGCCGTAATGAAAAACTGTTTTTT,CASSPSGGRNEKLFF
13,TRBV6-5,TRBJ1-6,NA,TGTGCCAGCAGTTTACAGGAGAGTTCACCCCTCCACTTT,CASSLQESSPLHF
15,TRBV6-5,TRBJ1-2,NA,TGTGCCAGCAGGAGACACCAGACAGGCTCCTATGGCTACACCTTC,CASRRHQTGSYGYTF
17,TRBV4-1,TRBJ2-1,TRBD2,TGCGCCAGCAGCCAAACAGGGGCTAGCGGGAGGGGCAATGAGCAGTTCTTC,CASSQTGASGRGNEQFF
15,TRBV6-5,TRBJ1-5,NA,TGTGCCAGCAGTTACTCCTCAGGGAGCAATCAGCCCCAGCATTTT,CASSYSSGSNQPQHF
17,TRBV11-2,TRBJ1-2,TRBD1,TGTGCCAGCAGCTCACCCGGGCCGGGACAGGGGAACTATGGCTACACCTTC,CASSSPGPGQGNYGYTF
15,TRBV4-2,TRBJ2-1,TRBD1,TGTGCCAGCAGCCAATCAGGGGGAGACTACAATGAGCAGTTCTTC,CASSQSGGDYNEQFF
14,TRBV18,TRBJ2-5,NA,TGTGCCAGCTCACCAAAGTCTAGCCAGGAGACCCAGTACTTC,CASSPKSSQETQYF
15,TRBV19,TRBJ2-5,TRBD1,TGTGCCAGTAGTCCCGACAGGGGGCATCGGGAGACCCAGTACTTC,CASSPDRGHRETQYF
15,TRBV28,TRBJ1-6,TRBD1,TGTGCCAGCAGTCCGCAGGACAGGGCAGGGTCACCCCTCCACTTT,CASSPQDRAGSPLHF
16,TRBV6-5,TRBJ2-7,TRBD2,TGTGCCAGCAGTTACCCCTCAGCGGGAGGGCCTCGCGAGCAGTACTTC,CASSYPSAGGPREQYF
17,TRBV5-1,TRBJ1-1,NA,TGCGCCAGCAGCCACCCCAGTTCGACAGCTATAAACACTGAAGCTTTCTTT,CASSHPSSTAINTEAFF
14,TRBV19,TRBJ2-5,TRBD1,TGTGCCAGCGCTTGGGACAGCATCCAAGAGAACCAGTACTTC,CASAWDSIQENQYF
15,TRBV6-5,TRBJ1-1,TRBD1,TGTGCCAGCATTCCAAAGGGACAGGGGCGGACTGAAGCTTTCTTT,CASIPKGQGRTEAFF
14,TRBV19,TRBJ2-7,NA,TGTGCCAGTAGTATAGGAGCAGGGGACTACGAGCAGTACTTC,CASSIGAGDYEQYF
16,TRBV15,TRBJ2-2,TRBD1,TGTGCCACCCGGGACAGGGGGCTAGGGAACACCGGGGAGCTGTTTTTT,CATRDRGLGNTGELFF
18,TRBV2,TRBJ1-5,TRBD1,TGTGCCAGCAGCGGGGGACAGGGGGCCTTCTCTGGCAATCAGCCCCAGCATTTT,CASSGGQGAFSGNQPQHF
13,TRBV2,TRBJ2-1,NA,TGTGCCAGCAATCATATAGACGGGGATGAGCAGTTCTTC,CASNHIDGDEQFF
16,TRBV6-1,TRBJ1-2,TRBD1,TGTGCCAGCAGTGACAGGGCAGGGGGTTATAACTATGGCTACACCTTC,CASSDRAGGYNYGYTF
14,TRBV19,TRBJ1-2,TRBD1,TGTGCCAGTAGTATCACAGGGGGCGCCTATGGCTACACCTTC,CASSITGGAYGYTF
14,TRBV30,TRBJ2-5,TRBD2,TGTGCCTGGGCGTCGGGACTAGGAAAAGAGACCCAGTACTTC,CAWASGLGKETQYF
16,TRBV13,TRBJ1-3,TRBD1,TGTGCCAGCAGGGACAGGGGACGACGGGCTGGAAACACCATATATTTT,CASRDRGRRAGNTIYF
13,TRBV6-5,TRBJ1-4,TRBD1,TGTGCCACCGGGGACAGGGCTGGTGAAAAACTGTTTTTT,CATGDRAGEKLFF
12,TRBV30,TRBJ1-2,NA,TGTGCCTGGAGTGAGCACGGTTATGGCTACACCTTC,CAWSEHGYGYTF
18,TRBV11-3,TRBJ2-2,TRBD2,TGTGCCAGCAGCGACCGTGGGCGGGAGGGCCCGAACACCGGGGAGCTGTTTTTT,CASSDRGREGPNTGELFF
11,TRBV29-1,TRBJ2-5,NA,TGCAGCGTTAAGTACCAAGAGAACCAGTACTTC,CSVKYQENQYF
15,TRBV6-5,TRBJ1-3,NA,TGTGCCAGCACCCCCGACTGGAGCTCTGGAAACACCATATATTTT,CASTPDWSSGNTIYF
14,TRBV7-2,TRBJ1-1,NA,TGTGCCAGCAGCTTAGGGCTCGTGAACACTGAAGCTTTCTTT,CASSLGLVNTEAFF
10,TRBV20-1,TRBJ2-7,NA,TGCAGTGCCGCCACTTCAGAGCAGTACTTC,CSAATSEQYF
12,TRBV5-1,TRBJ1-2,NA,TGCGCCAGCAGCTTGTCGGGGGATGGCTACACCTTC,CASSLSGDGYTF
17,TRBV29-1,TRBJ2-1,TRBD2,TGCAGCGGGCGAGGACTAGCGGGAGGGCCGAGTAAAAATGAGCAGTTCTTC,CSGRGLAGGPSKNEQFF
11,TRBV7-9,TRBJ2-7,NA,TGTGCCAGCAGCTTCGCGGGGGAGCAGTACTTC,CASSFAGEQYF
9,TRBV6-6,TRBJ2-7,NA,TGTGCCGGAGGTTACGAGCAGTACTTC,CAGGYEQYF
11,TRBV20-1,TRBJ1-1,NA,TGCAGTGCTACGGGGAAAACTGAAGCTTTCTTT,CSATGKTEAFF
12,TRBV9,TRBJ1-1,NA,TGTGCCAGCAGCGTAGTGGAGAATGAAGCTTTCTTT,CASSVVENEAFF
13,TRBV7-9,TRBJ1-1,NA,TGTGCCAGCAGCTTATCAGGGAACACTGAAGCTTTCTTT,CASSLSGNTEAFF
13,TRBV29-1,TRBJ2-5,TRBD2,TGCAGCGTTGTTAGCGGGATAATGGGGACCCAGTACTTC,CSVVSGIMGTQYF
16,TRBV4-1,TRBJ2-1,NA,TGCGCCAGCAGCCAACCTCGGGCCAGGGGACACAATGAGCAGTTCTTC,CASSQPRARGHNEQFF
17,TRBV10-2,TRBJ2-5,TRBD2,TGCGCCAGCAACGGACGGGGACTAGCGGGAGGACGGGAGAACCAGTACTTC,CASNGRGLAGGRENQYF
15,TRBV7-7,TRBJ2-7,NA,TGTGCTAGCAGCCGGGACATGGGAAAAAGCTACGAGCAGTACTTC,CASSRDMGKSYEQYF
13,TRBV13,TRBJ1-3,NA,TGTGCCAGCAGCCCAACTAGAGGGAACACCATATATTTT,CASSPTRGNTIYF
15,TRBV6-1,TRBJ1-5,TRBD1,TGTGCCAGCAATGCGGGACAGGGGATAGGGAAGCCCCAGCATTTT,CASNAGQGIGKPQHF
18,TRBV10-3,TRBJ2-7,TRBD2,TGTGCCTCGAACCCCAGGGCTCTAGCGGGAGGGCCTTCCTACGAGCAGTACTTC,CASNPRALAGGPSYEQYF
11,TRBV30,TRBJ1-2,NA,TGTGCCGGTCGACAGCCGGCCGGCTACACCTTC,CAGRQPAGYTF
14,TRBV2,TRBJ1-3,NA,TGTGCCAGCAGGGAGGGAGGGTCTGGAAACAACATATATTTT,CASREGGSGNNIYF
14,TRBV6-1,TRBJ1-1,NA,TGTGCCAGCAGTCCACCCTCCGGAGGGACTGAAGCTTTCTTT,CASSPPSGGTEAFF
14,TRBV5-1,TRBJ1-6,TRBD1,TGCGCCAGCAGGGGGACAGGGGGGACTTCACCCCTCCACTTT,CASRGTGGTSPLHF
12,TRBV30,TRBJ1-2,NA,TGTGCCTGGAGTGATGGCAGCTATGGCTACACCTTC,CAWSDGSYGYTF
16,TRBV5-8,TRBJ2-7,NA,TGTGCCAGCAGCTTGAGGGGGGGAAGGGGGAGATACGAGCAGTACTTC,CASSLRGGRGRYEQYF
14,TRBV10-2,TRBJ2-5,TRBD1,TGCGCCAGCAGTGAGTGGGGGACAGAAGAGACCCAGTACTTC,CASSEWGTEETQYF